Sequencing of this TCR beta chain was carried out in a study of cytomegalovirus exposure and HLA in healthy donors. Overall study context: Early release data held tens of millions of unique TCRs from HLA-typed donors. Study-wide findings and caveats: Analysis was carried out at a later point, and it linked a missense DCLRE1C variant to TCR beta V- and J-gene trimming. In a later analysis, at a false discovery rate of 0.05, under 20,000 TCR beta sequences were associated with HLA alleles.

PCR primers comprised 60 Vbeta and 13 Jbeta primers. In the original analysis: About 11 million shared chains were among the approximately 76 million unique TCR beta chains that a later analysis counted. The assay was immunoSEQ multiplex PCR, and TCRdb's table has in-frame clones only and misses some. That table furnishes V, J and clone size, whereas the DNA furnished D and trimming. Of about 190,000 clones in the sample, more than 75% were seen once. As regards this clone: Its antigen is not identified.

The germline gives CDR1 MDHEN, CDR2 SYDVKM. Unmatched junction bases numbered 4, after V lost 0 bases and J lost 1 base. This CDR3 has 17 amino acids. This clonotype originated in a man aged 30 to 45 in good health and CMV-seronegative. Sequencing was done on a sample of PBMCs. The rearrangement joins TRBV28 to TRBJ2-5, with 11 positions matching TRBD2. CDR3 in amino acids: CASSLWTSGEIQETQYF. CDR3 DNA sequence: TGTGCCAGCAGTTTATGGACTAGCGGGGAGATCCAAGAGACCCAGTACTTC.